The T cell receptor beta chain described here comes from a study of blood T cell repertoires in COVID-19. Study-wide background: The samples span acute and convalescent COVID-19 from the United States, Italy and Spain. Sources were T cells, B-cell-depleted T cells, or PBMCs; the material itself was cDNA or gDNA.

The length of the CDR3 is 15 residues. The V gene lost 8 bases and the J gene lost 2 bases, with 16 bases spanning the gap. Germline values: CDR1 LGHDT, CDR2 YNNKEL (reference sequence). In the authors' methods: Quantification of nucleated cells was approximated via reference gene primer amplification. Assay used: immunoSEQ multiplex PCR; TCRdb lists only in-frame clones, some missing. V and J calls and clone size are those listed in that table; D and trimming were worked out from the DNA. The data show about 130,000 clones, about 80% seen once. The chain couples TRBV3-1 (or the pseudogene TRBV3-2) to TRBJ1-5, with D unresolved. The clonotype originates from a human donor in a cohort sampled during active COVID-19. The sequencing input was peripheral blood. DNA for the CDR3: TGTGCCAGCGCCCCGACGTGGGCCGGCAATCAGCCCCAGCATTTT. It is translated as CASAPTWAGNQPQHF.